This T cell receptor (beta chain) comes out of a study of cytomegalovirus exposure and HLA in healthy donors. As for the study in general: Prior work identified 120 million or so unique TCR beta sequences in 190 million or so T cells.

The donors, nominally healthy at sampling, likely had unrecorded immune exposures. Broader study findings: Earlier analysis yielded a pattern in which most TCR beta V segments were productive about 90% or about 30% of the time. TCR beta chains associated with HLA were, in a later analysis, more clonally expanded than equally common others.

It was with 60 Vbeta and 13 Jbeta primers that the PCR ran. Sequencing used immunoSEQ multiplex PCR; TCRdb keeps in-frame clones, though not all of them. Found here are under 200,000 clones, roughly 80% of them singletons; the top ten hold about 1.7%. This clone showed up just once. Antigen unknown. V was pared by 6 bases and J by 5 bases, with 6 bases of the junction left unmatched. The CDR3 loop spans 13 amino acids. The germline V gene has CDR1 SGHTA and CDR2 FQGNSA. The V and J genes are TRBV7-2 and TRBJ1-2; the match to TRBD1 covers 7 bases. The sample consisted of PBMCs. The clonotype originates from a woman aged 18-30 years in good health and CMV-seronegative. The CDR3 nucleotides are TGTGCCAGCAGACCCGGACAGGATTATGGCTACACCTTC. Residues: CASRPGQDYGYTF.